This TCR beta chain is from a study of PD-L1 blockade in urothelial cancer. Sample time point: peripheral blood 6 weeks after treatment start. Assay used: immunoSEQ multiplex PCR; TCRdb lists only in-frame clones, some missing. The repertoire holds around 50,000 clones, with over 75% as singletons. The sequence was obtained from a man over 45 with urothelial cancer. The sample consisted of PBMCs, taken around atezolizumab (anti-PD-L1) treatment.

The CDR3 sequence: CASSVAQSSYEQYF. In DNA, the CDR3 is TGTGCCAGCAGCGTAGCACAGAGCTCCTACGAGCAGTACTTC. This chain connects TRBV9 to TRBJ2-7; D gene uncertain. V lost 0 bases to trimming and J lost 0 bases, with 7 bases between them. CDR1 is SGDLS, CDR2 YYNGEE, per germline. The CDR3 runs 14 residues.